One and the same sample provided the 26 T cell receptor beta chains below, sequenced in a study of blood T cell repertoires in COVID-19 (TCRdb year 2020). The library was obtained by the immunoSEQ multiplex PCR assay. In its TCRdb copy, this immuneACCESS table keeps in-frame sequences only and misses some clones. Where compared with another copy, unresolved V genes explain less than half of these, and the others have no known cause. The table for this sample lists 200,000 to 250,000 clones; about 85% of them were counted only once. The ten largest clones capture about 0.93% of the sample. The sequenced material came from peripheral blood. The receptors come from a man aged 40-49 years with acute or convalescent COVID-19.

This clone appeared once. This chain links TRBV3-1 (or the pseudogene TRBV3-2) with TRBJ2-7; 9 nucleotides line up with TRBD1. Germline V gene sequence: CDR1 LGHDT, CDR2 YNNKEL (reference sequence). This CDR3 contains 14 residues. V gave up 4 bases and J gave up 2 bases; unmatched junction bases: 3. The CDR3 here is CASSPGTGPYEQYF. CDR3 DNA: TGTGCCAGCAGCCCCGGGACAGGGCCCTACGAGCAGTACTTC.

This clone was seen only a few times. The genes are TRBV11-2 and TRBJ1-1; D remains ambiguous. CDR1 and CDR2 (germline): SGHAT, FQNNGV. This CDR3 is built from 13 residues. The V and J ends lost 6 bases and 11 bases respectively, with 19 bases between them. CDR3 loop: CASSPAGPTKAFF. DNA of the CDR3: TGTGCCAGCAGTCCGGCGGGCCCTACCAAGGCTTTCTTT.

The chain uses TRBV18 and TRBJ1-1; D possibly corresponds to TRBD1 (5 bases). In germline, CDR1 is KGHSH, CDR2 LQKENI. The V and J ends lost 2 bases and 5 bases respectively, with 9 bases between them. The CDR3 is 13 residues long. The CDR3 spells CASSPSGMTEAFF. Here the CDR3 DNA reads TGTGCCAGCTCACCATCAGGGATGACTGAAGCTTTCTTT.

The chain's CDR3 is CASSQTGGPQETQYF. For the CDR3, the DNA is TGTGCCAGCAGTCAGACAGGGGGCCCTCAAGAGACCCAGTACTTC. The rearrangement links TRBV11-2 to TRBJ2-5; the match to TRBD1 covers 10 bases. The CDR3 spans 15 residues. J gave up 2 bases and V 6 bases, and 6 bases lay outside the gene matches. Germline V gene sequence: CDR1 SGHAT, CDR2 FQNNGV.

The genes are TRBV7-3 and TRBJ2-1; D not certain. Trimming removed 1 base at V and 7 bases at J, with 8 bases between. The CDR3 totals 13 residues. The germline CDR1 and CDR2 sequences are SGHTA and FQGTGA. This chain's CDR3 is CASSLRSGNEQFF. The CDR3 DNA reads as TGTGCCAGCAGCTTAAGGTCCGGGAATGAGCAGTTCTTC.

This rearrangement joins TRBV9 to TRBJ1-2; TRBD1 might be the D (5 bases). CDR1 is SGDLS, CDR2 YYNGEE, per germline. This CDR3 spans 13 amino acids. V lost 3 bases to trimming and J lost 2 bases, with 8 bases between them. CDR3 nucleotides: TGTGCCAGCAGCGCGCGGGGCAACTATGGCTACACCTTC. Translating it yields CASSARGNYGYTF.

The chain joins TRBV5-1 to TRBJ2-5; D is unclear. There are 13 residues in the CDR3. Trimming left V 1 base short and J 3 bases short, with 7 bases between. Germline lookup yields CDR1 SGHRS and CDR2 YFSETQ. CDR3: CASSLLGEETQYF. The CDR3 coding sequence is TGCGCCAGCAGCTTGCTGGGCGAAGAGACCCAGTACTTC.

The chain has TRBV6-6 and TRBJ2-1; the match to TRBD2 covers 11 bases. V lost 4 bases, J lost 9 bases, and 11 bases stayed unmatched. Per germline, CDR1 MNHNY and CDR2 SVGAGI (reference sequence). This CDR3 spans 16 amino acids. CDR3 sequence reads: CASSSGTSGGRGEQFF. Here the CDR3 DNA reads TGTGCCAGCAGTTCCGGGACTAGCGGCGGGAGGGGTGAGCAGTTCTTC.

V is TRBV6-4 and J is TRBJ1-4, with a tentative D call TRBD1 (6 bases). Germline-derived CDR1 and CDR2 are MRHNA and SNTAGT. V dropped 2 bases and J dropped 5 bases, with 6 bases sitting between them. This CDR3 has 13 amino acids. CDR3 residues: CASSDGTNEKLFF. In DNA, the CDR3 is TGTGCCAGCAGTGACGGGACAAATGAAAAACTGTTTTTT.

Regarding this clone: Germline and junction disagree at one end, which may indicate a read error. This CDR3 is CAGSLRLAIEEQYF. CDR3 coding DNA: TGTGCCGGCAGCTTACGGCTAGCGATCGAGGAGCAGTACTTC. This chain links TRBV11-1 with TRBJ2-7, with D possibly being TRBD2 (6 bases). Germline V lookup: CDR1 SGHAT, CDR2 FQDESV (reference sequence). The CDR3 contains 14 residues.

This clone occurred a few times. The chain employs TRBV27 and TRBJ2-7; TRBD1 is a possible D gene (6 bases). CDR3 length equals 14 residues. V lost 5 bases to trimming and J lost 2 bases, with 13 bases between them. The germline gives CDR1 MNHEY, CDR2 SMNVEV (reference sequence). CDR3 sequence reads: CASSRTVATYEQYF. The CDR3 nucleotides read TGTGCCAGCAGTCGGACAGTAGCAACCTACGAGCAGTACTTC.

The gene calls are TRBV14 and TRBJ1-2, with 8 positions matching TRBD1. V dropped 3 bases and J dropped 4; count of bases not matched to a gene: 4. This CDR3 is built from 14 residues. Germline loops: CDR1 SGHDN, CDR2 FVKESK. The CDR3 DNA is TGTGCCAGCAGCCAGGCCACAGGGGGCTATGGCTACACCTTC. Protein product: CASSQATGGYGYTF.

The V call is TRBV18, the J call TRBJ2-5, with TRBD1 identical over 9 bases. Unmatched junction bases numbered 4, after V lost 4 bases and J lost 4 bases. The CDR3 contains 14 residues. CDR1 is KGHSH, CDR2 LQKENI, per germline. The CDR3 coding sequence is TGTGCCAGCTCACTTACAGGGGGCGCAGAGACCCAGTACTTC. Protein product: CASSLTGGAETQYF.

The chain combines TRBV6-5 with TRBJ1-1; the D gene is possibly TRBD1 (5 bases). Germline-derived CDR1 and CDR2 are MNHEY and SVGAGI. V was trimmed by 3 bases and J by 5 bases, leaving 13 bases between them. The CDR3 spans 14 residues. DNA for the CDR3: TGTGCCAGCAGTTATCGGCCAGGGAGGACTGAAGCTTTCTTT. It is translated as CASSYRPGRTEAFF.

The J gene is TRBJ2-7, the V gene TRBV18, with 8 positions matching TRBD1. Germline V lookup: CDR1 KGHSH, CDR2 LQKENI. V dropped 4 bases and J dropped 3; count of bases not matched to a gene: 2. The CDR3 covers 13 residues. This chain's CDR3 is CASSLGQGYEQYF. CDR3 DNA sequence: TGTGCCAGCTCACTAGGACAGGGCTACGAGCAGTACTTC.

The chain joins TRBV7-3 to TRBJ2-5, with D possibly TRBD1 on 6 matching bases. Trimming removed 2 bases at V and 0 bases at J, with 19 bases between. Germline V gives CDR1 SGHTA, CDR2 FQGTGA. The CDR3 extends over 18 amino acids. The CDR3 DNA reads TGTGCCAGCAGCTTAGTGGGCGGAATTTCAGGGGACCAAGAGACCCAGTACTTC. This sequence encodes CASSLVGGISGDQETQYF.

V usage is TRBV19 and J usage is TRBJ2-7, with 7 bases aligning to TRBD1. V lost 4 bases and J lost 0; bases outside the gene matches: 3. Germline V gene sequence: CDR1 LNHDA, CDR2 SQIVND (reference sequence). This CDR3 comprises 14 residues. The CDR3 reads CASSRQGSSYEQYF. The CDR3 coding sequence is TGTGCCAGTAGTAGACAGGGAAGCTCCTACGAGCAGTACTTC.

The CDR3 reads CASTDGGAYNEQFF. As DNA, the CDR3 is TGTGCCAGCACCGACGGGGGGGCCTACAATGAGCAGTTCTTC. The chain uses TRBV3-1 (or the pseudogene TRBV3-2) and TRBJ2-1; the match to TRBD2 covers 8 bases. From germline, CDR1 is LGHDT and CDR2 YNNKEL (reference sequence). The CDR3 runs to 14 residues. J lost 2 bases, V lost 7 bases, and 4 bases had no gene match.

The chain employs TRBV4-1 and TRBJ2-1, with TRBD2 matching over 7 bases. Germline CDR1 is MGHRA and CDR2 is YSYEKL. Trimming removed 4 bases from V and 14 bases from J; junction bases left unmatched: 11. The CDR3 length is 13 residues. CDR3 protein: CASSPPLGGVEFF. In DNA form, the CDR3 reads TGCGCCAGCAGCCCACCCCTTGGGGGGGTAGAGTTCTTC.

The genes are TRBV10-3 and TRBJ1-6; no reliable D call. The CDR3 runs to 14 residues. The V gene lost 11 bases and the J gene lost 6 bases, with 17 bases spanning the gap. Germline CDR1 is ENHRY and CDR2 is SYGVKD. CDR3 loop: CAVQAGLSNSPLHF. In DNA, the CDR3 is TGTGCCGTCCAGGCGGGCCTGAGTAATTCACCCCTCCACTTT.

Written as DNA, the CDR3 is TGTGCCATCGGGTCGGGTCCAGTGGGTGAAGCTTTCTTT. It encodes CAIGSGPVGEAFF. The V call is TRBV10-3, the J call TRBJ1-1, with D unclear. The CDR3 is 13 amino acids. The germline V gene has CDR1 ENHRY and CDR2 SYGVKD. V shed 8 bases and J shed 7 bases, with 17 bases lying between them.

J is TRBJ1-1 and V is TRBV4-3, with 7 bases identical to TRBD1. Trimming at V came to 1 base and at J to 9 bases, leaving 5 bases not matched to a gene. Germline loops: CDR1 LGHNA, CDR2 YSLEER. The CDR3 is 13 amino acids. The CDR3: CASSQGRQGKAFF. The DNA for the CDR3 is TGCGCCAGCAGCCAAGGGAGACAGGGAAAAGCTTTCTTT.

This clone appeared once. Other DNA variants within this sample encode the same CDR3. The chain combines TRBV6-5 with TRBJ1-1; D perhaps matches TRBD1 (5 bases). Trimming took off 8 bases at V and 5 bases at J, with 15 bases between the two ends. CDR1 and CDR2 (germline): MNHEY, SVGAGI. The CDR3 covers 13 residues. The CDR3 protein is CASSTPGGTEAFF. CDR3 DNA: TGTGCCAGCTCAACACCCGGGGGGACTGAAGCTTTCTTT.

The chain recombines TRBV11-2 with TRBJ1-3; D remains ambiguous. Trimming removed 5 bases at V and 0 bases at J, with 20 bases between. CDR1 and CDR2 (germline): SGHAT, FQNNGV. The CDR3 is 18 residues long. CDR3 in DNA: TGTGCCAGCAGCCGGGGTAGCTCGGACTCGCGCTCTGGAAACACCATATATTTT. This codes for CASSRGSSDSRSGNTIYF.

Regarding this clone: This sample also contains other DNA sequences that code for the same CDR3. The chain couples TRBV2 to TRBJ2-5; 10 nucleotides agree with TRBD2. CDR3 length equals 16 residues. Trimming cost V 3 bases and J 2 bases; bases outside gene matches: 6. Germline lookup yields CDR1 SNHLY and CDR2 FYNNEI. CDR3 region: CASSEGVAGGQETQYF. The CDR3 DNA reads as TGTGCCAGCAGTGAGGGAGTAGCGGGGGGACAAGAGACCCAGTACTTC.

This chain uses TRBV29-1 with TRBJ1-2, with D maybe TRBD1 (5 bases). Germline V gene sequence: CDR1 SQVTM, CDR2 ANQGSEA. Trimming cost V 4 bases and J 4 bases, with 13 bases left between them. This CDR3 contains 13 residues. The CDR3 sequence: CSVGGGQGYGYTF. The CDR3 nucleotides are TGCAGCGTTGGGGGTGGACAAGGCTATGGCTACACCTTC.